Included here is one TCR beta chain sequence, with context. The data originate from a study of blood T cell repertoires in COVID-19. This table comes from immunoSEQ multiplex PCR, and its TCRdb copy is limited to in-frame clones, with some not included. Of 170,000 or so clones in the sample, 65% to 90% are singletons; the top ten hold about 9.6%. The sequencing sample was made of peripheral blood. This receptor was obtained from a man aged 50 or older with active or convalescent COVID-19.

Here the CDR3 reads CASSTRAQEGTEAFF. The CDR3 DNA is TGTGCCAGCAGTACCCGGGCCCAAGAGGGCACTGAAGCTTTCTTT. The genes are TRBV6-5 and TRBJ1-1; D gene ambiguous. Germline CDR1 MNHEY, CDR2 SVGAGI. V was shortened by 5 bases and J by 4 bases, with 17 bases between the two germline ends. The CDR3 spans 15 residues.